This TCR beta chain was sequenced during a study of spatial heterogeneity in lung cancer (dated by TCRdb to the late 2010s). With respect to the entire study: More beta-chain than alpha-chain transcripts were consistently detected, likely reflecting higher beta-chain transcript abundance. In tumor regions, TCR transcript counts showed a strong correlation with a T cell transcriptional module score derived from matched bulk RNA-seq. In the raw uncorrected reads, each unique combination of TCR and UMI appeared on average more than ten times. In non-small cell lung cancer, the study quantitatively compared TCR alpha and beta repertoires across several tumor regions, matched nontumor lung, and blood. The study linked features of the TCR repertoire to counts of nonsynonymous mutations, which were determined by whole-exome sequencing of tumor tissue. Both alpha and beta chains were TCR-sequenced in 210 or so tumor regions, approximately 68 matched nontumor lung samples and roughly 50 PBMC samples obtained at surgery. Overall results and qualifications from the work: Confirming at a functional level the hypothesis that regional TCRs recognize regional mutations was considered to require additional single-cell paired TCR alpha and beta sequencing. TCR-seq coverage of tumor T cells was estimated to be only roughly 7% for alpha chains and more than 11% for beta chains. The count of ubiquitous expanded TCRs correlated with the count of ubiquitous nonsynonymous mutations, and the count of regional expanded TCRs correlated with the count of regional nonsynonymous mutations. The number of expanded intratumoral alpha and beta TCRs correlated with the tumor nonsynonymous mutation count.

In the paper's terms, the time point label means: sample taken at primary tumor resection. The donors were some 76 patients from the lung TRACERx cohort who had early-stage, untreated non-small cell lung cancer. Whole RNA extracted from tumor and nontumor lung tissue, or from cryopreserved PBMC samples, was used for TCR sequencing without cell sorting. Only patients with enough RNA available from two or more tumor regions were chosen for TCR sequencing. A lung pathologist reviewed the tumor and adjacent nontumor lung specimens before the specimens were selected. After removal of 3 bases from V and 5 bases from J, the junction retains 3 bases not matched to a gene. Spanning cysteine to phenylalanine, the CDR3 consists of 14 amino acids. CDR3 DNA is the only sequence kept; it has 42 bases, read in frame from the first base. The germline V gene supplies CDR1 KGHSH and CDR2 LQKENI. Library preparation used 5' RACE. This sample was sequenced with a NextSeq 500. To allow correction of PCR and sequencing errors, the TCR library protocol tagged every TCR cDNA molecule with a unique molecular identifier. Per the authors' processing: Decombinator tools were used for TCR identification, UMI-based error correction and CDR3 extraction. Expanded TCRs were defined as those above a frequency of 2 per 1,000, corresponding to the top 1% of the tumor frequency distribution. Expanded tumor TCRs statistically deemed absent (corrected P<0.05) from at least one tumor region were classed as regional, and all other expanded tumor TCRs were classed as ubiquitous. Renyi diversity was calculated using the R vegan package after each repertoire was subsampled 100 times to 5,000 TCRs. CDR3 similarity networks were built from amino acid triplet string-kernel similarity, with CDR3s being connected when pairwise similarity was above 0.82. Using fastp at Q25 and MiXCR, TCRdb reprocessed the public reads and kept productive beta chains. Every CDR3 protein is listed once, alongside the most common genes and DNA of its rows. The V and J calls and clone size are TCRdb's, not the authors'. The sample contains about 7,900 distinct CDR3 sequences, roughly 7.2% of them found a single time. Over 15% of the sample is in the top ten clones.

This clonotype was seen at least ten times. Its antigen specificity is not known. Base-call qualities are not available, and no considerably larger clone is one nucleotide away. Source: lung tumor tissue, taken at surgery. The clonotype was recovered from a female donor with early-stage non-small cell lung cancer. The V and J segments used are TRBV18 and TRBJ2-7; 11 of the junction bases match TRBD2. DNA sequence: TGTGCCAGCTCACCGACTAGCGGGGAACACGAGCAGTACTTC. Translated, it reads CASSPTSGEHEQYF.